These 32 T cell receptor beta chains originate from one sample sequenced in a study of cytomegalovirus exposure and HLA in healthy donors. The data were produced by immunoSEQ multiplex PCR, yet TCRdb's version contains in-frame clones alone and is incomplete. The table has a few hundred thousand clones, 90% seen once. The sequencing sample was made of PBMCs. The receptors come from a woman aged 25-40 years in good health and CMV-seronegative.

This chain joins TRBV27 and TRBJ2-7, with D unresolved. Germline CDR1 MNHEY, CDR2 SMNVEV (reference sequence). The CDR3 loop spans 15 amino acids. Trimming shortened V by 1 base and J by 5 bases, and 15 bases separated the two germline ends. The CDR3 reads CASSLLGRRSHEQYF. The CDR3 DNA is TGTGCCAGCAGTTTATTAGGCAGGAGAAGCCACGAGCAGTACTTC.

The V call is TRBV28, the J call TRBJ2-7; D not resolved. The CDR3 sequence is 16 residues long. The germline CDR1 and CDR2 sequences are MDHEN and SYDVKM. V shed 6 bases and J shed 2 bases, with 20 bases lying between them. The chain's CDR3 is CASRINWIPAPYEQYF. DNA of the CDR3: TGTGCCAGCAGGATCAATTGGATCCCTGCCCCCTACGAGCAGTACTTC.

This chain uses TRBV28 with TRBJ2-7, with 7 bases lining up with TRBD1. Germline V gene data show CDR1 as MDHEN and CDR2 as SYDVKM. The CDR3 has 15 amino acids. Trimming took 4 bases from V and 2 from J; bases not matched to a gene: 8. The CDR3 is CASSSPRQGPYEQYF. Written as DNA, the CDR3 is TGTGCCAGCAGTTCCCCCCGACAGGGCCCCTACGAGCAGTACTTC.

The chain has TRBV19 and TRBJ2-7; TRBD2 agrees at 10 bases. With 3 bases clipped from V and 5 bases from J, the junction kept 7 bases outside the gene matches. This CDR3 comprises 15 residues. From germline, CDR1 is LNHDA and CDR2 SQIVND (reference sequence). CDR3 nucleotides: TGTGCCAGTAGTATTAGTGCTAGCGGGAGCCACGAGCAGTACTTC. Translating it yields CASSISASGSHEQYF.

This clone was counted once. The CDR3 nucleotides are TGTGCCTGGAGTGTCCCTACCGGGGAGCTGTTTTTT. Translating it yields CAWSVPTGELFF. This rearrangement joins TRBV30 to TRBJ2-2; D is undetermined. CDR1 is GTSNPN and CDR2 is SVGIG in the germline V gene (reference sequence). The germline V and J ends were trimmed by 0 bases and 5 bases, with 4 bases remaining between them. The CDR3 is 12 amino acids.

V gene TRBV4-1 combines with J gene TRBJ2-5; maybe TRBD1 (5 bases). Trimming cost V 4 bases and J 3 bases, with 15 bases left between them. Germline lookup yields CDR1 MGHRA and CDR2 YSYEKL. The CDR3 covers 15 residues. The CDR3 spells CASSPRQLPEETQYF. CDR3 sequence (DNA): TGCGCCAGCAGCCCCCGACAGCTACCCGAAGAGACCCAGTACTTC.

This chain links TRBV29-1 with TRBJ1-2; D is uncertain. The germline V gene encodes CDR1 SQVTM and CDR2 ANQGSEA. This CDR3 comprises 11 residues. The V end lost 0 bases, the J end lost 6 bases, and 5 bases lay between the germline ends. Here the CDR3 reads CSVEEVDGYTF. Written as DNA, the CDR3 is TGCAGCGTTGAAGAAGTTGATGGCTACACCTTC.

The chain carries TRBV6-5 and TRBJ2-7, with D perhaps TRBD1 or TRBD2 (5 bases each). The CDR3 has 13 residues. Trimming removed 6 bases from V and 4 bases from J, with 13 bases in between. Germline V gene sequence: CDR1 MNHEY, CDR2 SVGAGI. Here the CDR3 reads CASSQGPGYEQYF. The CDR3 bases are TGTGCCAGCAGCCAGGGACCGGGATACGAGCAGTACTTC.

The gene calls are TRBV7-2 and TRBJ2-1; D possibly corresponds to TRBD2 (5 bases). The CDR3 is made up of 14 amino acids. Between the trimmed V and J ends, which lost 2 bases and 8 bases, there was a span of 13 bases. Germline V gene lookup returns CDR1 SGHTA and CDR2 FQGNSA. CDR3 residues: CASSLKDSFDEQFF. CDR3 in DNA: TGTGCCAGCAGCTTAAAGGACTCGTTCGATGAGCAGTTCTTC.

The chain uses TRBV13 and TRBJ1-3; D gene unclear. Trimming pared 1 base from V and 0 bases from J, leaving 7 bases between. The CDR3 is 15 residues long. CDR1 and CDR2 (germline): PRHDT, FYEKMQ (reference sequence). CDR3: CASSLVGLSGNTIYF. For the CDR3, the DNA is TGTGCCAGCAGCTTAGTCGGTCTCTCTGGAAACACCATATATTTT.

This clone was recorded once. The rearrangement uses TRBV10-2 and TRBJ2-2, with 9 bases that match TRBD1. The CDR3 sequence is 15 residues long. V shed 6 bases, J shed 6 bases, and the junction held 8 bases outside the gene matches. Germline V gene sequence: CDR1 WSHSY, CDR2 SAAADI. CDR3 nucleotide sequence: TGCGCCAGCAGAACAGGGGACAGGGTTCCCGGGGAGCTGTTTTTT. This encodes CASRTGDRVPGELFF.

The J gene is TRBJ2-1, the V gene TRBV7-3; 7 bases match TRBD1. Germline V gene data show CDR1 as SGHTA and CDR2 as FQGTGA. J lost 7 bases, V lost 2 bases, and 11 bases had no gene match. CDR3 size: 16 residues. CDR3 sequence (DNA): TGTGCCAGCAGCTTATTCTCAGGACAGGACCCAAATGAGCAGTTCTTC. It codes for CASSLFSGQDPNEQFF.

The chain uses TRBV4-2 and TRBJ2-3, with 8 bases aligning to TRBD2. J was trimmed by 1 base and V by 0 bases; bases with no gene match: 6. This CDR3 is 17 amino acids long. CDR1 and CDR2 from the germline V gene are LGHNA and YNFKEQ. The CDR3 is CASSQELAGSGTDTQYF. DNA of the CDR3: TGTGCCAGCAGCCAAGAGTTAGCGGGATCTGGCACAGATACGCAGTATTTT.

CDR3 sequence: CASSYLPGGEQFF. CDR3 sequence (DNA): TGTGCCAGCAGTTACCTCCCGGGAGGTGAGCAGTTCTTC. This rearrangement joins TRBV6-5 to TRBJ2-1; 7 bases agree with TRBD2. Germline V gives CDR1 MNHEY, CDR2 SVGAGI. The CDR3 consists of 13 residues. V was clipped by 2 bases and J by 9 bases; unmatched bases: 4.

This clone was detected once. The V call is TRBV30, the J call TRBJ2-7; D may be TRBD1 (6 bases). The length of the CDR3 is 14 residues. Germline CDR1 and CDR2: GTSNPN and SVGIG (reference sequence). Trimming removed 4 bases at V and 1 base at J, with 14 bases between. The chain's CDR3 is CAWKWDTRSYEQYF. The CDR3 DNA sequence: TGTGCCTGGAAATGGGACACGCGGTCCTACGAGCAGTACTTC. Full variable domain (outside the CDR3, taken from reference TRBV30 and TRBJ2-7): SQTIHQWPATLVQPVGSPLSLECTVEGTSNPNLYWYRQAAGRGLQLLFYSVGIGQISSEVPQNLSASRPQDRQFILSSKKLLLSDSGFYLCAWKWDTRSYEQYFGPGTRLTVT.

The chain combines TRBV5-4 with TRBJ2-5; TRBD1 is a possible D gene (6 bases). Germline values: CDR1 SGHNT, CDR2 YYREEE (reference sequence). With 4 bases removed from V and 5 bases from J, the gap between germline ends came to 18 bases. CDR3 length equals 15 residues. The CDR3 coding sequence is TGTGCCAGCAGCCTATCACTTGCCCAGGGGGAGACCCAGTACTTC. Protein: CASSLSLAQGETQYF.

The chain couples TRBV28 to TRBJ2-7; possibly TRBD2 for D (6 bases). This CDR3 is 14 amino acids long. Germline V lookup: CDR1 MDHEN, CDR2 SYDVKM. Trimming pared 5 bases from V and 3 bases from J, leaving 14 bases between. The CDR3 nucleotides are TGTGCCAGCAGTACGACTAGGACCAACTACGAGCAGTACTTC. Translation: CASSTTRTNYEQYF.

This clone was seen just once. CDR3 sequence: CASSSNTLNTEAFF. In nucleotides, the CDR3 is TGTGCCAGCTCCTCAAATACTTTGAACACTGAAGCTTTCTTT. The chain carries TRBV18 and TRBJ1-1; D is unclear. V was clipped by 6 bases and J by 0 bases, with 11 bases between them. The CDR3 runs to 14 residues. Germline V gives CDR1 KGHSH, CDR2 LQKENI.

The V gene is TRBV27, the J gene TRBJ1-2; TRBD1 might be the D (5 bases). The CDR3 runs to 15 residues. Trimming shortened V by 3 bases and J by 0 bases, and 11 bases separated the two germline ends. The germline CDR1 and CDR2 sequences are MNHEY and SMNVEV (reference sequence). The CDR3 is CASSFIGGPNYGYTF. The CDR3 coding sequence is TGTGCCAGCAGTTTTATCGGGGGACCTAACTATGGCTACACCTTC.

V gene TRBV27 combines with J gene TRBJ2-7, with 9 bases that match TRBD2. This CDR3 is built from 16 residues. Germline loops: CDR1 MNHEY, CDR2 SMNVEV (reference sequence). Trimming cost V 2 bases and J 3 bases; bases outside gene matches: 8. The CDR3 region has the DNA TGTGCCAGCAGTTTAAGGCCGGGACTAGCCGTCTACGAGCAGTACTTC. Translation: CASSLRPGLAVYEQYF.

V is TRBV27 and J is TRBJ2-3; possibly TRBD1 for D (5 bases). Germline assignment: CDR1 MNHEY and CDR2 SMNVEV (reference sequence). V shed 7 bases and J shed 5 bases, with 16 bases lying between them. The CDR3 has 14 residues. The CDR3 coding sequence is TGTGCCAGCACAAGGGGAAGGGGCGTAGATACGCAGTATTTT. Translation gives CASTRGRGVDTQYF.

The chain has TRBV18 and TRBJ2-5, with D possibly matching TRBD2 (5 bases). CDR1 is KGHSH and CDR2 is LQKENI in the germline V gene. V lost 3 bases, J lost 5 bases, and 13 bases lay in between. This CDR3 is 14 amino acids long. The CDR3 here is CASSPGGRFETQYF. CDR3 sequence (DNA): TGTGCCAGCTCACCCGGCGGGCGGTTCGAGACCCAGTACTTC. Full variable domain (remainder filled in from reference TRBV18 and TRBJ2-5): NAGVMQNPRHLVRRRGQEARLRCSPMKGHSHVYWYRQLPEEGLKFMVYLQKENIIDESGMPKERFSAEFPKEGPSILRIQQVVRGDSAAYFCASSPGGRFETQYFGPGTRLLVL.

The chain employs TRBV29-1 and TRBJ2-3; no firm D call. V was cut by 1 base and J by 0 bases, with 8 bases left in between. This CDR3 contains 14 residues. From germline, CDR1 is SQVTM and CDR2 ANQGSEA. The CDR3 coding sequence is TGCAGCGTTGAAGGCGGAATTAGCACAGATACGCAGTATTTT. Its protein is CSVEGGISTDTQYF.

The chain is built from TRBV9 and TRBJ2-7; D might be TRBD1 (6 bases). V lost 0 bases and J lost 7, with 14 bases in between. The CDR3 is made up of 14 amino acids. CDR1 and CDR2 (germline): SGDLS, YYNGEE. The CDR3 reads CASSVESRGPEQYF. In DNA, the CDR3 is TGTGCCAGCAGCGTAGAGTCCAGGGGACCTGAGCAGTACTTC.

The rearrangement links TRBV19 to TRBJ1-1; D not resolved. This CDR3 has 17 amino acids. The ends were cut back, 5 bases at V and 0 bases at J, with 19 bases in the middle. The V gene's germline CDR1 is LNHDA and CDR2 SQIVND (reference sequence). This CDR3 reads CASSPVRAATMNTEAFF. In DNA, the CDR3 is TGTGCCAGTAGTCCCGTGAGGGCAGCTACCATGAACACTGAAGCTTTCTTT.

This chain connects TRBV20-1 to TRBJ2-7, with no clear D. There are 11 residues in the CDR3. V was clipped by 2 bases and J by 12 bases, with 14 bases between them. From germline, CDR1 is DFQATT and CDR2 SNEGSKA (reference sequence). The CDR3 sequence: CSARPALGWYF. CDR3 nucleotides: TGCAGTGCTAGACCGGCCCTAGGCTGGTACTTC.

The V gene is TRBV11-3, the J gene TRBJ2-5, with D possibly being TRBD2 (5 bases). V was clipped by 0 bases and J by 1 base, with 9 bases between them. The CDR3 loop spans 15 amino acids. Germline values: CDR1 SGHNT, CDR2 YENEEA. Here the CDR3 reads CASSLESGFQETQYF. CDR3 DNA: TGTGCCAGCAGCTTAGAGTCGGGATTCCAAGAGACCCAGTACTTC.

The CDR3 nucleotides are TGCGCCAGCAGCCAAGATCGAATAGCGGGAGGGCCTATCTATGAGCAGTTCTTC. Protein sequence: CASSQDRIAGGPIYEQFF. The gene calls are TRBV4-1 and TRBJ2-1, with TRBD2 identical over 11 bases. Germline V gives CDR1 MGHRA, CDR2 YSYEKL. V shed 0 bases and J 8 bases; nucleotides not matched to a gene: 12. The CDR3 consists of 18 residues.

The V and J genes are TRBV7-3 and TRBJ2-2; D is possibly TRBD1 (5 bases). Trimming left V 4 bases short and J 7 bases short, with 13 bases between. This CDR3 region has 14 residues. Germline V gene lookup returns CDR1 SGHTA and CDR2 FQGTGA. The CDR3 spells CASSSDRGVGELFF. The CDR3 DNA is TGTGCCAGCAGCTCCGATAGGGGTGTCGGGGAGCTGTTTTTT. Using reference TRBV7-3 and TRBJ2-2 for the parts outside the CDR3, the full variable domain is GAGVSQTPSNKVTEKGKYVELRCDPISGHTALYWYRQSLGQGPEFLIYFQGTGAADDSGLPNDRFFAVRPEGSVSTLKIQRTERGDSAVYLCASSSDRGVGELFFGEGSRLTVL.

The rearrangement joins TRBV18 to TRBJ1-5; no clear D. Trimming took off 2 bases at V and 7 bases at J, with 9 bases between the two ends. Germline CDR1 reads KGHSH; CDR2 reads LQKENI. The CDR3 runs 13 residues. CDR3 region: CASSPEGRQPQHF. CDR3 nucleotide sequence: TGTGCCAGCTCACCAGAAGGGAGGCAGCCCCAGCATTTT.

In nucleotides, the CDR3 is TGTGCCAGCAGTCCCCCCGGACAGTTTAACACTGAAGCTTTCTTT. Protein sequence: CASSPPGQFNTEAFF. The rearrangement links TRBV28 to TRBJ1-1, with D perhaps TRBD1 (6 bases). This CDR3 contains 15 residues. Deletions cut 5 bases from V and 2 bases from J, with 15 bases between. Germline V lookup: CDR1 MDHEN, CDR2 SYDVKM.

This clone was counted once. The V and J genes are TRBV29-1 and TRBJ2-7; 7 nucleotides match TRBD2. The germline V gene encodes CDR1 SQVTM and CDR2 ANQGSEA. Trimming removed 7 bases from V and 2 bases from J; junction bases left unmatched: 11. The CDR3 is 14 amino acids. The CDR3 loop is CSARAGTIPYEQYF. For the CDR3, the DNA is TGCAGCGCACGAGCGGGGACGATTCCCTACGAGCAGTACTTC.